The present TCR beta chain was sequenced within a study of blood T cell repertoires in COVID-19. About the research overall: In each case, the material was cDNA or gDNA derived from T cells, B-cell-depleted T cells, or PBMCs.

Trimming shortened V by 0 bases and J by 7 bases, and 13 bases separated the two germline ends. Germline V gives CDR1 SGDLS, CDR2 YYNGEE. The CDR3 is made up of 14 amino acids. Recruitment covered about two dozen US areas and drew participants whose ages spanned about 18 to 95 years. The study assigned cohorts using participant-reported clinical history. In the study's own analysis: It was from reference gene primer amplification that nucleated cell counts were estimated. Here immunoSEQ multiplex PCR was the method, and the copy in TCRdb shows in-frame clones only, minus some. Clone size and V and J calls were adopted from that table, with D and trimming inferred from the DNA. This sample has about 200,000 clones, with about nine tenths found just once.

Sequencing was carried out using PBMCs or T cells enriched from blood (not recorded which). The clonotype originates from a woman aged 25-40 years who had recovered from COVID-19. J is TRBJ1-1 and V is TRBV9; D uncertain. The CDR3, as DNA: TGTGCCAGCAGCGTAGCGCAGGAAAGAGTTGAAGCTTTCTTT. Translated, it gives CASSVAQERVEAFF. Full variable domain (missing parts from reference TRBV9 and TRBJ1-1): DSGVTQTPKHLITATGQRVTLRCSPRSGDLSVYWYQQSLDQGLQFLIQYYNGEERAKGNILERFSAQQFPDLHSELNLSSLELGDSALYFCASSVAQERVEAFFGQGTRLTVV.